This TCR beta chain appears in the sequencing data of a study of T cells in Graves' hyperthyroidism and ophthalmopathy. Study results and limitations: Among thyroid clonotypes expanded above 0.001, most also appeared in blood. A 13 V-J model separated ophthalmopathy from stable hyperthyroidism. The model identified upcoming ophthalmopathy a median 6.5 months ahead of onset.

The CDR3 is 14 amino acids. Germline V gene sequence: CDR1 SNHLY, CDR2 FYNNEI. The germline V and J ends were trimmed by 6 bases and 1 base, with 11 bases remaining between them. Comments on this clonotype: Its target is not known. With a much larger clone just one base away, this may be a read error.

Amplification of TCR beta CDR3 regions was performed using RNA transcripts as template. TCR CDR3 underwent first-round RT-PCR with the HTBI primer set. In TCRdb, the multiplex PCR reads were re-called with MiXCR into one record per CDR3 protein. The data show approximately 590,000 distinct CDR3 sequences, approximately 15% seen once. This clonotype was obtained from a young woman with Graves' hyperthyroidism. The sequenced sample consisted of blood. The rearrangement uses TRBV2 and TRBJ2-3, with TRBD1 as a possible D gene (6 bases). CDR3 residues: CASSRTVRTDTQYF. The CDR3 DNA reads as TGTGCCAGCAGCCGGACAGTTCGCACAGATACGCAGTATTTT.